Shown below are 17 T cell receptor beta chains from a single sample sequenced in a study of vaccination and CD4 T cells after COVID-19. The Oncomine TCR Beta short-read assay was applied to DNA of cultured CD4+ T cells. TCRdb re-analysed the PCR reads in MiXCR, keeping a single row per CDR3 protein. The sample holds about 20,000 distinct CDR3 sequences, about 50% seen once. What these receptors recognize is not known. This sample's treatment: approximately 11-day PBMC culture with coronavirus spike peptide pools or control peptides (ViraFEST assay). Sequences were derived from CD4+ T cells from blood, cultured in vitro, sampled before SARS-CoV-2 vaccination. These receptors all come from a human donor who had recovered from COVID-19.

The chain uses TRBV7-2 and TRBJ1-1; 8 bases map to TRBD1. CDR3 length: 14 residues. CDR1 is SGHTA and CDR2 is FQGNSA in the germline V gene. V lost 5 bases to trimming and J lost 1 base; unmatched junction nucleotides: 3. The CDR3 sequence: CASSPGQGNTEAFF. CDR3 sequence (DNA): TGTGCCAGCAGCCCCGGACAGGGGAACACTGAAGCTTTCTTT.

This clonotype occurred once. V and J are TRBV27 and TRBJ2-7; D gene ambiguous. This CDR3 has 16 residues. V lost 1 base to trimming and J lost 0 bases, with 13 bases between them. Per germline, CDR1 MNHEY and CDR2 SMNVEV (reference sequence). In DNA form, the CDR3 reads TGTGCCAGCAGTTTATACCCGGACGATAGCTCCTACGAGCAGTACTTC. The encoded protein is CASSLYPDDSSYEQYF.

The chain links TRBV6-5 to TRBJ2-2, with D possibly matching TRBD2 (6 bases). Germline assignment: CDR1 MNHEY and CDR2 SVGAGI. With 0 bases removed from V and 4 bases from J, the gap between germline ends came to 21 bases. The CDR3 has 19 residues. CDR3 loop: CASSYSGGLVGGGTGELFF. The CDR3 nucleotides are TGTGCCAGCAGTTACTCGGGGGGTCTGGTGGGTGGCGGCACCGGGGAGCTGTTTTTT.

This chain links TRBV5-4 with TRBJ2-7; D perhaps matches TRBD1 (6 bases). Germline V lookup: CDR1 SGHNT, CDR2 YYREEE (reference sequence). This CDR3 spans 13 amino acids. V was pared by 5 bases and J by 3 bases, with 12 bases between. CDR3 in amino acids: CASSLDSFYEQYF. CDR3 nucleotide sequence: TGTGCCAGCAGTCTGGACAGTTTCTACGAGCAGTACTTC.

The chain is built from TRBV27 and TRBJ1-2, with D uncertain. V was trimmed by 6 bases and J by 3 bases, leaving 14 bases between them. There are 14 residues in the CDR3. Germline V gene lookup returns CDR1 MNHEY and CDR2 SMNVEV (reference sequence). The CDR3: CASRGRGSDYGYTF. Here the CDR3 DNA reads TGTGCCAGCAGGGGTCGGGGATCGGACTATGGCTACACCTTC.

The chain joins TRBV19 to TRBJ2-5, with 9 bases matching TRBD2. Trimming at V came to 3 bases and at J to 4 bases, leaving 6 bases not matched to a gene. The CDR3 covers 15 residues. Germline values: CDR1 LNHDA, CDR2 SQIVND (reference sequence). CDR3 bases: TGTGCCAGTAGTATCGGTAGCGGGGGTGGAGAGACCCAGTACTTC. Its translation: CASSIGSGGGETQYF.

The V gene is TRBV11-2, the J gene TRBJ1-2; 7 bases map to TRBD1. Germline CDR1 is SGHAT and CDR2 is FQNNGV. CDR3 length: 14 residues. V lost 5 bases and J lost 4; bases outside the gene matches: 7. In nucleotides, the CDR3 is TGTGCCAGCAGCCAAGACAGGGAAACCTATGGCTACACCTTC. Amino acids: CASSQDRETYGYTF.

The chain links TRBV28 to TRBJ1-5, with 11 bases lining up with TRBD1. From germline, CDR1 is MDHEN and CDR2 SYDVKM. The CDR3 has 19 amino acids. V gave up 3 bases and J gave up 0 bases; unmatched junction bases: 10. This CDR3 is CASSLVRTGGTYSNQPQHF. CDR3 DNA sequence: TGTGCCAGCAGTTTGGTCAGGACAGGGGGCACATATAGCAATCAGCCCCAGCATTTT.

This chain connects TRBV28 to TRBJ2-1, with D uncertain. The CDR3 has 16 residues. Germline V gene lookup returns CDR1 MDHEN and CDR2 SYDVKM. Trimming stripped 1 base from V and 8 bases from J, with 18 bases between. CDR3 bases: TGTGCCAGCAGTTTATTTTGGTCACCGCTTGGGGATGAGCAGTTCTTC. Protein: CASSLFWSPLGDEQFF.

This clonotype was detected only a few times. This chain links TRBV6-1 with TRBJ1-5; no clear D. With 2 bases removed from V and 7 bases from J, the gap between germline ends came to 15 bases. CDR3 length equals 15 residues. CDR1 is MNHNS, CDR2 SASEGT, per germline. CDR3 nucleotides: TGTGCCAGCAGTGAACCGGGAATAGAGGTGCAGCCCCAGCATTTT. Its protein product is CASSEPGIEVQPQHF.

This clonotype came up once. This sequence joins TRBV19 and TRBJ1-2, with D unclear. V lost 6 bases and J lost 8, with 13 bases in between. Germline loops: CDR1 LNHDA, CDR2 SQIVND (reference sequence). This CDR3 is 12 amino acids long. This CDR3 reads CASSTDPVGYTF. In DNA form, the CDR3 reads TGTGCCAGTAGCACAGATCCTGTAGGCTACACCTTC.

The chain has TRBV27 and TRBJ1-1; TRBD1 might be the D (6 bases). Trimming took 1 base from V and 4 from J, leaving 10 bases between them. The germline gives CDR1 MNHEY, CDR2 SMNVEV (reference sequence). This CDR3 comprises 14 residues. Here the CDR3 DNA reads TGTGCCAGCAGTTTATACCAGGGGAGCACTGAAGCTTTCTTT. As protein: CASSLYQGSTEAFF.

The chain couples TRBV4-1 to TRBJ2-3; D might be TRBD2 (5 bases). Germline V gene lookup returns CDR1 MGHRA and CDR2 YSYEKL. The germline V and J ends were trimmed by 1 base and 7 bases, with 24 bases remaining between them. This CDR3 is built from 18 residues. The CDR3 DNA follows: TGCGCCAGCAGCCAAGTACCCCCCCACGTCGGGGTAGGCTATACGCAGTATTTT. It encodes CASSQVPPHVGVGYTQYF.

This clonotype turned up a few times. The DNA of the CDR3 is TGTGCCAGCAGTTCCACCCCAACCCGGGACCGGAATGGCTACACCTTC. Translating it yields CASSSTPTRDRNGYTF. J is TRBJ1-2 and V is TRBV6-5; D may be TRBD1 (5 bases). CDR1 MNHEY and CDR2 SVGAGI come from the germline V gene. The CDR3 length is 16 residues. Trimming stripped 4 bases from V and 6 bases from J, with 21 bases between.

For the CDR3, the DNA is TGTGCCACCAGCAGAGAACATCGGGCCGCGGGAGGAAACACCATATATTTT. Its protein product is CATSREHRAAGGNTIYF. The rearrangement uses TRBV15 and TRBJ1-3, with unresolved D. Trimming cost V 0 bases and J 4 bases, with 16 bases left between them. Germline lookup yields CDR1 LNHNV and CDR2 YYDKDF (reference sequence). This CDR3 has 17 residues. Combining the CDR3 with reference TRBV15 and TRBJ1-3 gives the whole variable domain DAMVIQNPRYQVTQFGKPVTLSCSQTLNHNVMYWYQQKSSQAPKLLFHYYDKDFNNEADTPDNFQSRRPNTSFCFLDIRSPGLGDTAMYLCATSREHRAAGGNTIYFGEGSWLTVV.

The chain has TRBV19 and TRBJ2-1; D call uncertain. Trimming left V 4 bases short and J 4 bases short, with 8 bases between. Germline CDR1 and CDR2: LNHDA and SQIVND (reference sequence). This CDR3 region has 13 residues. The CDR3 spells CASSNGRYNEQFF. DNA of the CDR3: TGTGCCAGTAGTAACGGACGGTACAATGAGCAGTTCTTC.

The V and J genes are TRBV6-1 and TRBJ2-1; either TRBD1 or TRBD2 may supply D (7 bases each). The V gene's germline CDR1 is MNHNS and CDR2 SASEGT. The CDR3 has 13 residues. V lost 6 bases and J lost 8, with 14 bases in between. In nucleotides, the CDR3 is TGTGCCAGCAGAAAGACAGGGAGGGATGAGCAGTTCTTC. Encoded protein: CASRKTGRDEQFF.